A single sample gave rise to the 23 T cell receptor beta chains below, sequenced in a study of T-cell memory formation after mild COVID-19. TCRdb reprocessed the 5' RACE reads with MiXCR, giving one entry per CDR3 protein. The sample lists roughly 410,000 distinct CDR3 sequences, 24% occurring once. Sequenced input: PBMCs or a T cell subset sorted from them (not recorded which). The receptor set was obtained from an adult woman who had mild COVID-19 (a few samples of this study predate the infection). Cell type and time point are not known.

This clonotype was observed a few times. V gene TRBV29-1 combines with J gene TRBJ2-2, with D perhaps TRBD1 (5 bases). The CDR3 runs 14 residues. The germline CDR1 and CDR2 sequences are SQVTM and ANQGSEA. V gave up 4 bases and J gave up 7 bases, with 16 bases separating them. The DNA for the CDR3 is TGCAGCGTTGTTAAGTCCAGGGTCGACGGGGAGCTGTTTTTT. Protein: CSVVKSRVDGELFF.

This clonotype appeared a few times. The chain employs TRBV7-9 and TRBJ2-3; weak D call: TRBD2 (6 bases). CDR3 length equals 16 residues. Germline CDR1 SEHNR, CDR2 FQNEAQ (reference sequence). V lost 5 bases and J 3 bases, leaving 18 bases between the germline ends. DNA for the CDR3: TGTGCCAGCAGCCCCCGCCCCTGGAGCGGGACAGATACGCAGTATTTT. As protein: CASSPRPWSGTDTQYF. The variable domain in full, with the rest retrieved from reference TRBV7-9 and TRBJ2-3, is DTGVSQNPRHKITKRGQNVTFRCDPISEHNRLYWYRQTLGQGPEFLTYFQNEAQLEKSRLLSDRFSAERPKGSFSTLEIQRTEQGDSAMYLCASSPRPWSGTDTQYFGPGTRLTVL.

This chain links TRBV12-3 or TRBV12-4 with TRBJ2-7; D tentatively fits TRBD1 or TRBD2 (5 bases each). The CDR3 runs 15 residues. V lost 5 bases and J 2 bases, leaving 16 bases between the germline ends. The CDR3 protein is CASSGGFPSPYEQYF. Here the CDR3 DNA reads TGTGCCAGCAGTGGGGGATTTCCCTCCCCCTACGAGCAGTACTTC.

The chain couples TRBV12-3 or TRBV12-4 to TRBJ2-1, with D possibly TRBD2 on 6 matching bases. The CDR3 is made up of 16 amino acids. V was trimmed by 2 bases and J by 6 bases, leaving 17 bases between them. The CDR3 DNA reads TGTGCCAGCAGTTTATTGGGGCGGGGACGGGGCAATGAGCAGTTCTTC. It translates to CASSLLGRGRGNEQFF.

The chain combines TRBV7-2 with TRBJ2-3; D perhaps matches TRBD2 (6 bases). The germline V and J ends were trimmed by 5 bases and 4 bases, with 16 bases remaining between them. The CDR3 runs to 15 residues. Germline CDR1 is SGHTA and CDR2 is FQGNSA. The chain's CDR3 is CASSPRGGSPDTQYF. The CDR3 DNA is TGTGCCAGCAGCCCCCGTGGGGGGAGTCCAGATACGCAGTATTTT.

The genes are TRBV20-1 and TRBJ2-3; no firm D call. Germline V CDR1 and CDR2: DFQATT, SNEGSKA (reference sequence). CDR3 length: 15 residues. V lost 4 bases and J 1 base, leaving 15 bases between the germline ends. CDR3 sequence reads: CSAMDGFGGTDTQYF. The CDR3 bases are TGCAGTGCTATGGATGGCTTTGGGGGCACAGATACGCAGTATTTT.

This clonotype was observed a handful of times. This chain joins TRBV5-1 and TRBJ1-5; 9 positions match TRBD1. The germline V gene has CDR1 SGHRS and CDR2 YFSETQ. J gave up 6 bases and V 5 bases, and 3 bases lay outside the gene matches. CDR3 length: 13 residues. The CDR3 DNA reads TGCGCCAGCAGACAGGGGGCTGGTCAGCCCCAGCATTTT. It yields the protein CASRQGAGQPQHF. The full variable domain, completed using reference TRBV5-1 and TRBJ1-5, is KAGVTQTPRYLIKTRGQQVTLSCSPISGHRSVSWYQQTPGQGLQFLFEYFSETQRNKGNFPGRFSGRQFSNSRSEMNVSTLELGDSALYLCASRQGAGQPQHFGDGTRLSIL.

The rearrangement links TRBV7-3 to TRBJ2-1; weak D call: TRBD1 (6 bases). This CDR3 has 15 residues. The germline V gene has CDR1 SGHTA and CDR2 FQGTGA. V shed 5 bases and J shed 7 bases, with 18 bases lying between them. CDR3 sequence: CASSRDIGGVNEQFF. In nucleotides, the CDR3 is TGTGCCAGCAGCCGGGACATCGGTGGGGTTAATGAGCAGTTCTTC.

The chain carries TRBV24-1 and TRBJ2-3; TRBD2 might be the D (6 bases). V was pared by 1 base and J by 4 bases, with 14 bases between. The CDR3 is 16 amino acids. Germline values: CDR1 KGHDR, CDR2 SFDVKD. In nucleotides, the CDR3 is TGTGCCACCAGTGATTTCGGGGAGGCTCGCCCAGATACGCAGTATTTT. Protein product: CATSDFGEARPDTQYF.

This clonotype showed up just a few times. The chain has TRBV7-9 and TRBJ2-2; 7 bases are shared with TRBD1. Germline values: CDR1 SEHNR, CDR2 FQNEAQ (reference sequence). The CDR3 is 15 amino acids. After removal of 4 bases from V and 7 bases from J, the junction contained 9 bases not matched to a gene. The CDR3: CASSSPGQPIGELFF. CDR3 sequence (DNA): TGTGCCAGCAGCTCACCGGGACAGCCGATCGGGGAGCTGTTTTTT.

The rearrangement joins TRBV24-1 to TRBJ2-1; 11 nucleotides agree with TRBD1. The V segment lost 9 bases and the J segment 6 bases; nucleotides outside the gene matches: 6. Germline CDR1 is KGHDR and CDR2 is SFDVKD. The CDR3 has 14 residues. CDR3 nucleotides: TGTGCCACCCCCAGGGGGACAGGGGGCAATGAGCAGTTCTTC. As protein: CATPRGTGGNEQFF.

This clonotype has a handful of counts. This sequence joins TRBV9 and TRBJ2-1; 9 positions match TRBD2. V trimming: 0 bases; J trimming: 8 bases; junction bases outside the gene matches: 6. Germline CDR1 reads SGDLS; CDR2 reads YYNGEE. This CDR3 comprises 15 residues. This chain's CDR3 is CASSVVSGSGDEQFF. The CDR3 DNA sequence: TGTGCCAGCAGCGTAGTTAGCGGGAGCGGGGATGAGCAGTTCTTC.

This chain uses TRBV3-1 with TRBJ2-3, with TRBD2 as a possible D gene (5 bases). The V gene lost 6 bases and the J gene lost 6 bases, with 7 bases spanning the gap. The germline V gene encodes CDR1 LGHDT and CDR2 YNNKEL (reference sequence). The CDR3 is made up of 11 amino acids. The CDR3 DNA sequence: TGTGCCAGCAGAACGGGGGATACGCAGTATTTT. Residues: CASRTGDTQYF.

The chain carries TRBV6-5 and TRBJ2-5, with D perhaps TRBD1 (5 bases). The CDR3 sequence is 16 residues long. V was clipped by 0 bases and J by 1 base, with 12 bases between them. The V gene's germline CDR1 is MNHEY and CDR2 SVGAGI. The CDR3: CASSYSFSTAQETQYF. CDR3 nucleotides: TGTGCCAGCAGTTACTCGTTTTCGACAGCCCAAGAGACCCAGTACTTC.

In its sample, this clonotype was seen a few times. V is TRBV7-9 and J is TRBJ2-3; D is uncertain. The CDR3 has 13 residues. Germline CDR1 and CDR2: SEHNR and FQNEAQ (reference sequence). Trimming removed 4 bases from V and 5 bases from J, with 10 bases in between. CDR3 sequence reads: CASSSSWKDTQYF. The CDR3, as DNA: TGTGCCAGCAGCTCCAGCTGGAAAGATACGCAGTATTTT.

This clonotype appeared a few times. This chain connects TRBV6-5 to TRBJ2-7, with a weak D call TRBD1 (5 bases). Trimming cost V 2 bases and J 0 bases, with 11 bases left between them. CDR3 length: 15 amino acids. The germline CDR1 and CDR2 sequences are MNHEY and SVGAGI. The CDR3 reads CASSYQGRHSYEQYF. CDR3 sequence (DNA): TGTGCCAGCAGTTACCAGGGTCGACACTCCTACGAGCAGTACTTC.

This chain uses TRBV6-2 or TRBV6-3 with TRBJ2-3; D not resolved. Trimming stripped 2 bases from V and 3 bases from J, with 12 bases between. CDR1 is MNHEY, CDR2 SVGEGT, per germline. The CDR3 is 15 amino acids. CDR3 in amino acids: CASSYVPRATDTQYF. The CDR3 DNA is TGTGCCAGCAGTTACGTCCCAAGGGCGACAGATACGCAGTATTTT.

The rearrangement uses TRBV5-6 and TRBJ2-1; D uncertain. The CDR3 runs 12 residues. CDR1 and CDR2 (germline): SGHDT, YYEEEE. With 0 bases removed from V and 15 bases from J, the gap between germline ends came to 13 bases. CDR3 sequence (DNA): TGTGCCAGCAGCTTGGGGAGCCTTCGCCCGTTCTTC. This sequence encodes CASSLGSLRPFF.

This sequence joins TRBV6-5 and TRBJ2-5; no firm D call. Trimming removed 0 bases from V and 0 bases from J, with 8 bases in between. Germline CDR1 is MNHEY and CDR2 is SVGAGI. This CDR3 is built from 15 residues. The CDR3 bases are TGTGCCAGCAGTTACTCGTTGGCAGACCAAGAGACCCAGTACTTC. It specifies CASSYSLADQETQYF.

The V gene is TRBV20-1, the J gene TRBJ2-7; tentatively, D is TRBD1 (8 bases). The CDR3 is 13 residues long. V was shortened by 5 bases and J by 2 bases, with 13 bases between the two germline ends. Germline CDR1 reads DFQATT; CDR2 reads SNEGSKA (reference sequence). The CDR3 region has the DNA TGCAGTGCTGCACAGGGGGGGACCTACGAGCAGTACTTC. Its protein is CSAAQGGTYEQYF.

The V gene is TRBV29-1, the J gene TRBJ2-6, with 7 bases identical to TRBD1. Per germline, CDR1 SQVTM and CDR2 ANQGSEA. This CDR3 contains 15 residues. Trimming removed 4 bases from V and 3 bases from J; junction bases left unmatched: 6. DNA of the CDR3: TGCAGCGTTGGACAGGGCGTATATGGGGCCAACGTCCTGACTTTC. Protein: CSVGQGVYGANVLTF.

This sequence joins TRBV7-9 and TRBJ1-1; D possibly corresponds to TRBD1 (5 bases). V lost 4 bases, J lost 4 bases, and 10 bases lay in between. CDR1 and CDR2 from the germline V gene are SEHNR and FQNEAQ (reference sequence). The CDR3 has 13 amino acids. CDR3 protein: CASSSGGTTEAFF. The CDR3 nucleotides are TGTGCCAGCAGCTCTGGGGGGACCACTGAAGCTTTCTTT.

This clonotype was recorded a few times. The V gene is TRBV7-6, the J gene TRBJ2-1; the match to TRBD2 covers 8 bases. The CDR3 covers 15 residues. Germline V lookup: CDR1 SGHVS, CDR2 FNYEAQ. The V and J ends lost 2 bases and 8 bases, in that order; junction bases with no gene match: 8. The CDR3 is CASSLPGGAADEQFF. Written as DNA, the CDR3 is TGTGCCAGCAGCTTACCCGGGGGGGCGGCGGATGAGCAGTTCTTC.